Each of the 21 T cell receptor beta chains below was sequenced from the same sample in a study of CD8 T cells in ankylosing spondylitis. Regarding the study as a whole: Seemingly distinctive of ankylosing spondylitis blood was a TCR beta motif formed by eight highly homologous variants.

These TCRs' antigens remain unknown. TCRdb re-derived calls from the 5' RACE reads in MiXCR, one entry per CDR3 protein. The table lists around 140,000 distinct CDR3 sequences, 17% of them singletons, with 30% to 35% in the top ten. The sequenced sample consisted of blood, either unsorted or a sorted T cell fraction (not recorded which). The receptor set was obtained from a male donor with ankylosing spondylitis.

This clonotype showed up just a few times. V and J are TRBV11-2 and TRBJ2-2; 11 bases align to TRBD2. Germline values: CDR1 SGHAT, CDR2 FQNNGV. Trimming cost V 4 bases and J 3 bases; bases outside gene matches: 7. The CDR3 spans 17 residues. CDR3 bases: TGTGCCAGCAGCTCTTATAGCGGGAGGGCGGACACCGGGGAGCTGTTTTTT. It is translated as CASSSYSGRADTGELFF.

V usage is TRBV24-1 and J usage is TRBJ2-1; D not resolved. Germline values: CDR1 KGHDR, CDR2 SFDVKD. Between the trimmed V and J ends, which lost 10 bases and 7 bases, there was a span of 19 bases. CDR3 length: 14 amino acids. The CDR3 sequence: CATSIGRVGNEQFF. The CDR3 DNA sequence: TGTGCCACATCAATCGGGCGTGTGGGGAATGAGCAGTTCTTC.

This chain uses TRBV12-3 or TRBV12-4 with TRBJ2-7; D uncertain. Trimming shortened V by 5 bases and J by 12 bases, and 14 bases separated the two germline ends. The CDR3 totals 11 residues. The CDR3 loop is CASSQAPRLYF. The DNA for the CDR3 is TGTGCCAGCAGTCAGGCCCCGCGGCTGTACTTC.

The gene calls are TRBV10-2 and TRBJ2-7; 9 nucleotides agree with TRBD2. CDR3 length equals 15 residues. Losses at the gene ends were 6 bases for V and 0 bases for J; bases not matched to a gene: 6. Germline V gene data show CDR1 as WSHSY and CDR2 as SAAADI. Here the CDR3 reads CASRRLAEISYEQYF. As DNA, the CDR3 is TGCGCCAGCAGAAGACTAGCGGAGATCTCCTACGAGCAGTACTTC.

The chain has TRBV5-1 and TRBJ2-7; no definite D call. Germline V gene data show CDR1 as SGHRS and CDR2 as YFSETQ. The CDR3 is 13 amino acids. The V end was cut by 1 base, the J end by 6 bases, with 11 bases between. CDR3 residues: CASSLRYGFEQYF. DNA of the CDR3: TGCGCCAGCAGCTTGCGGTATGGCTTCGAGCAGTACTTC.

This clonotype has just a few counts. This chain links TRBV27 with TRBJ2-1; 13 nucleotides align to TRBD2. The CDR3 has 15 amino acids. CDR1 is MNHEY and CDR2 is SMNVEV in the germline V gene (reference sequence). The ends lost 4 bases at V and 9 bases at J; junction bases unmatched: 6. The CDR3 nucleotides read TGTGCCAGCAGTTCCGGGACTAGCGGGACGAGTGAGCAGTTCTTC. Protein sequence: CASSSGTSGTSEQFF.

The chain carries TRBV6-1 and TRBJ2-7, with 12 bases that match TRBD2. V shed 4 bases and J 4 bases; nucleotides not matched to a gene: 5. CDR1 is MNHNS and CDR2 is SASEGT in the germline V gene. CDR3 length equals 15 residues. The CDR3 DNA is TGTGCCAGCAGTGGGCGGACTAGCGGGGATTACGAGCAGTACTTC. As protein: CASSGRTSGDYEQYF.

This sequence joins TRBV11-2 and TRBJ1-6; TRBD1 matches at 7 bases. CDR3 size: 15 residues. CDR1 is SGHAT and CDR2 is FQNNGV in the germline V gene. V lost 4 bases, J lost 12 bases, and 12 bases stayed unmatched. CDR3 in amino acids: CASSSDRDWNLPLHF. The CDR3 DNA follows: TGTGCCAGCAGCTCCGACAGGGACTGGAATCTACCCCTCCACTTT.

This chain connects TRBV12-5 to TRBJ2-7, with D maybe TRBD2 (6 bases). The germline gives CDR1 LGHNT, CDR2 FRNRAP. CDR3 length: 16 residues. Deletions cut 3 bases from V and 0 bases from J, with 15 bases between. DNA for the CDR3: TGTGCTAGTGGTTTCGACGGCGGGGAAAGCTCCTACGAGCAGTACTTC. It is translated as CASGFDGGESSYEQYF.

In its sample, this clonotype was seen many times. The chain is built from TRBV29-1 and TRBJ2-5, with D hard to call. This CDR3 has 14 amino acids. With 4 bases removed from V and 4 bases from J, the gap between germline ends came to 16 bases. Germline values: CDR1 SQVTM, CDR2 ANQGSEA. CDR3: CSVGSRRTGETQYF. The CDR3, as DNA: TGCAGCGTTGGGAGCCGGCGAACGGGAGAGACCCAGTACTTC. Filled out from reference TRBV29-1 and TRBJ2-5, the complete variable domain reads SAVISQKPSRDICQRGTSLTIQCQVDSQVTMMFWYRQQPGQSLTLIATANQGSEATYESGFVIDKFPISRPNLTFSTLTVSNMSPEDSSIYLCSVGSRRTGETQYFGPGTRLLVL.

This CDR3 is CAISESYPRGHQPQHF. CDR3 DNA sequence: TGTGCCATCAGTGAGTCTTACCCTCGAGGTCATCAGCCCCAGCATTTT. The rearrangement uses TRBV10-3 and TRBJ1-5; unclear D gene. The CDR3 runs 16 residues. V lost 0 bases to trimming and J lost 5 bases, with 14 bases between them. Germline V lookup: CDR1 ENHRY, CDR2 SYGVKD.

This clonotype appeared many times. V and J are TRBV5-5 and TRBJ1-5; D is ambiguous. Between the trimmed V and J ends, which lost 1 base and 3 bases, there was a span of 8 bases. The germline V gene encodes CDR1 SGHKS and CDR2 YYEKEE (reference sequence). This CDR3 region has 14 residues. The CDR3 loop is CASSLSQNNQPQHF. The CDR3 DNA sequence: TGTGCCAGCAGCTTGTCGCAGAACAATCAGCCCCAGCATTTT.

This clonotype occurred a few times. The gene calls are TRBV28 and TRBJ1-5, with D possibly TRBD1 on 5 matching bases. CDR1 and CDR2 (germline): MDHEN, SYDVKM. The CDR3 loop spans 17 amino acids. V dropped 3 bases and J dropped 7 bases, with 22 bases sitting between them. The DNA of the CDR3 is TGTGCCAGCAGTTTCCCCGAACTCGGGGTGGGGGGACAGCCCCAGCATTTT. It encodes CASSFPELGVGGQPQHF.

The chain combines TRBV28 with TRBJ1-5, with 8 nucleotides matching TRBD1. Trimming cost V 4 bases and J 7 bases; bases outside gene matches: 6. CDR1 and CDR2 (germline): MDHEN, SYDVKM. The CDR3 has 14 amino acids. CDR3 coding DNA: TGTGCCAGCAGTTCCCGGACAGGGCAACAGCCCCAGCATTTT. This gives the protein CASSSRTGQQPQHF.

This clonotype was counted a few times. The rearrangement joins TRBV24-1 to TRBJ2-1; D not certain. Deletions cut 4 bases from V and 12 bases from J, with 9 bases between. Germline loops: CDR1 KGHDR, CDR2 SFDVKD. The CDR3 is 11 amino acids. In DNA form, the CDR3 reads TGTGCCACCAGTGACCTCGGCGTGCAGTTCTTC. The encoded protein is CATSDLGVQFF.

This chain connects TRBV28 to TRBJ2-1, with D maybe TRBD1 (5 bases). With 5 bases removed from V and 4 bases from J, the gap between germline ends came to 9 bases. The CDR3 totals 13 residues. Germline values: CDR1 MDHEN, CDR2 SYDVKM. The CDR3 coding sequence is TGTGCCAGCAGTCTACCAGGGTACAATGAGCAGTTCTTC. It encodes CASSLPGYNEQFF.

This clonotype was seen a few times. J is TRBJ2-1 and V is TRBV20-1; D is undetermined. In germline, CDR1 is DFQATT, CDR2 SNEGSKA (reference sequence). Deletions cut 1 base from V and 7 bases from J, with 11 bases between. The CDR3 is 13 amino acids. The CDR3 region is CSARAWPGNEQFF. In DNA, the CDR3 is TGCAGTGCTAGAGCCTGGCCCGGGAATGAGCAGTTCTTC.

This clonotype was seen only a few times. J is TRBJ2-1 and V is TRBV28, with TRBD2 matching 11 bases. The length of the CDR3 is 16 residues. The V and J ends lost 1 base and 7 bases, in that order; junction bases with no gene match: 6. Per germline, CDR1 MDHEN and CDR2 SYDVKM. The CDR3 nucleotides read TGTGCCAGCAGTTTATTGGTAGCGGGAGGGTTGAATGAGCAGTTCTTC. It is translated as CASSLLVAGGLNEQFF.

This clonotype was detected many times. The rearrangement uses TRBV29-1 and TRBJ2-2; D gene ambiguous. The V end lost 0 bases, the J end lost 6 bases, and 8 bases lay between the germline ends. This CDR3 is 13 amino acids long. The V gene's germline CDR1 is SQVTM and CDR2 ANQGSEA. The chain's CDR3 is CSVEETGAGELFF. The CDR3 nucleotides read TGCAGCGTTGAAGAAACTGGGGCCGGGGAGCTGTTTTTT.

The rearrangement joins TRBV7-2 to TRBJ2-3; 7 positions agree with TRBD1. Trimming at V came to 1 base and at J to 2 bases, leaving 9 bases not matched to a gene. Per the germline V gene, CDR1 is SGHTA and CDR2 is FQGNSA. This CDR3 region has 17 residues. The CDR3 nucleotides read TGTGCCAGCAGCTTAGGGTGGAGACAGGGTTACACAGATACGCAGTATTTT. Translation: CASSLGWRQGYTDTQYF.

The table lists this clonotype with a few counts. The rearrangement uses TRBV11-2 and TRBJ2-1; D gene unclear. CDR1 and CDR2 from the germline V gene are SGHAT and FQNNGV. The ends were cut back, 2 bases at V and 4 bases at J, with 12 bases in the middle. The CDR3 has 15 residues. CDR3 protein: CASSLPDISYNEQFF. The CDR3 DNA is TGTGCCAGCAGCTTACCCGATATCTCATACAATGAGCAGTTCTTC.